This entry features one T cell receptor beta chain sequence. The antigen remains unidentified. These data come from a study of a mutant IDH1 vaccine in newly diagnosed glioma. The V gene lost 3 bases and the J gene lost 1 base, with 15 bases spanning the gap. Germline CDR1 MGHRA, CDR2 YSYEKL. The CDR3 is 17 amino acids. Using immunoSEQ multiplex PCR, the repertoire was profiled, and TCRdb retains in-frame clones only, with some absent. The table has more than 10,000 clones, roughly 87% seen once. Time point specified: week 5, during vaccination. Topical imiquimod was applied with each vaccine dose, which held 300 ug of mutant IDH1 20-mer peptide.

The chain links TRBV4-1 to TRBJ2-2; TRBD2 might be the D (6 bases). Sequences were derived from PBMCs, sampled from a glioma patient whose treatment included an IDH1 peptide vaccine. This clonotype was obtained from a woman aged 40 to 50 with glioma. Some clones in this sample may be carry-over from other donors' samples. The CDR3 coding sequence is TGCGCCAGCAGCCAGGGGGGATTCGGGGTGAACACCGGGGAGCTGTTTTTT. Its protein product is CASSQGGFGVNTGELFF.